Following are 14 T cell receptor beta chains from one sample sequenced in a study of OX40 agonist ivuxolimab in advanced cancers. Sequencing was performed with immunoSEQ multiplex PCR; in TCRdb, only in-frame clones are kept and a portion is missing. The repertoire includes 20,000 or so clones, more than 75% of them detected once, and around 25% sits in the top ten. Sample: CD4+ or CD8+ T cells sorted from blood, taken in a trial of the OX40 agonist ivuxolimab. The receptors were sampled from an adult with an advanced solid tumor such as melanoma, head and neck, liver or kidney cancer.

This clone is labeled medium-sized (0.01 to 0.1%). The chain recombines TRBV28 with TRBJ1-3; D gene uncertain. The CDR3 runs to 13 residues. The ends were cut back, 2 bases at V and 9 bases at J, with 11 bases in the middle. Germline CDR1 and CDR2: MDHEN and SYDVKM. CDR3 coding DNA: TGTGCCAGCAGTTTAGGAGGGCCCGGCACCATATATTTT. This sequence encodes CASSLGGPGTIYF.

The CDR3 reads CASRETFQAFF. The CDR3 region has the DNA TGTGCCAGCAGGGAGACATTCCAAGCTTTCTTT. The V call is TRBV6-5, the J call TRBJ1-1; no clear D. CDR3 size: 11 residues. Germline CDR1 and CDR2: MNHEY and SVGAGI. The V end lost 6 bases, the J end lost 9 bases, and 11 bases lay between the germline ends.

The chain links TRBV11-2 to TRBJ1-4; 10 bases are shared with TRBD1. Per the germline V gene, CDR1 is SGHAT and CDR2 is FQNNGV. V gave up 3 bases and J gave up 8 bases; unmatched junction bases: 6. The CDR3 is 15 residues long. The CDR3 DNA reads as TGTGCCAGCAGCTTGCCGGGACAGGGGAGGGAAAAACTGTTTTTT. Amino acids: CASSLPGQGREKLFF.

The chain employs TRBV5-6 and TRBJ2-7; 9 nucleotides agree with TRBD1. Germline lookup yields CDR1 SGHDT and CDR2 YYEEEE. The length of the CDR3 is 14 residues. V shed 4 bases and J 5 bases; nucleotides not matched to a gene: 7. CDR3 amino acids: CASSPLWDRDEQYF. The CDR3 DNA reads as TGTGCCAGCAGCCCCCTATGGGACAGGGACGAGCAGTACTTC.

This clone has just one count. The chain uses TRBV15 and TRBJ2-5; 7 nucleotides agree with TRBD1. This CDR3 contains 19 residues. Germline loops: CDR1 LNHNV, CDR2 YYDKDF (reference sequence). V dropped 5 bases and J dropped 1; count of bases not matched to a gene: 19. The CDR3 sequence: CATSVAKPGQGGTQETQYF. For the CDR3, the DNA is TGTGCCACCAGCGTCGCCAAGCCGGGCCAAGGGGGCACCCAAGAGACCCAGTACTTC.

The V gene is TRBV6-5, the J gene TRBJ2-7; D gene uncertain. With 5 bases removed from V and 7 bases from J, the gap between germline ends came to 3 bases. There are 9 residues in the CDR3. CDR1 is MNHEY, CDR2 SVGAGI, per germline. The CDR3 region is CASSGEQYF. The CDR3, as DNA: TGTGCCAGCAGTGGTGAGCAGTACTTC.

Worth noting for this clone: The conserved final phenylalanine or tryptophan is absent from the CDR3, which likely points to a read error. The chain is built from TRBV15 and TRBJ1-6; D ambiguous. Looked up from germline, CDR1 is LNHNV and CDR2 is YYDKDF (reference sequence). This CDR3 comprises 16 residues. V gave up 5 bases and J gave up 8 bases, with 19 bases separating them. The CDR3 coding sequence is TGTGCCACCAGCCCAGACCGGGGTTTTGGAGATTCACCCCTCCACCTT. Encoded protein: CATSPDRGFGDSPLHL.

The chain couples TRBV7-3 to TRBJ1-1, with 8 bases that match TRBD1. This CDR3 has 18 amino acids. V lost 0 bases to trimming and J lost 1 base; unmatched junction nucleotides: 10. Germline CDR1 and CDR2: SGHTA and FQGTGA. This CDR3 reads CASSLTAGGGEWNTEAFF. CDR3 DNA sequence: TGTGCCAGCAGCTTAACGGCAGGGGGCGGAGAGTGGAACACTGAAGCTTTCTTT.

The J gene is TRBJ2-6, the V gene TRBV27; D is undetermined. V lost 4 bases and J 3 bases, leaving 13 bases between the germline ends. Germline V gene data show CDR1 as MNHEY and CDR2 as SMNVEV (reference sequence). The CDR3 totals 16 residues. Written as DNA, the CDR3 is TGTGCCAGCAGTTCCTTGTTTCGTAGTGGGGCCAACGTCCTGACTTTC. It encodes CASSSLFRSGANVLTF.

CDR3: CASSFPLADNYNEQFF. The CDR3 bases are TGTGCCAGCAGCTTCCCGCTAGCGGATAACTACAATGAGCAGTTCTTC. The rearrangement joins TRBV7-9 to TRBJ2-1, with 7 bases fitting TRBD2. The CDR3 loop spans 16 amino acids. Germline lookup yields CDR1 SEHNR and CDR2 FQNEAQ (reference sequence). After removal of 3 bases from V and 3 bases from J, the junction contained 8 bases not matched to a gene.

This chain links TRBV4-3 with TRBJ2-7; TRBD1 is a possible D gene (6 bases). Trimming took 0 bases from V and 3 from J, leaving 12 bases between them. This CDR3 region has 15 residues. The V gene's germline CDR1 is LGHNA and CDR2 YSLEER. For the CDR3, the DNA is TGCGCCAGCAGCCAAGACGCGACAGGAAACTACGAGCAGTACTTC. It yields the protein CASSQDATGNYEQYF.

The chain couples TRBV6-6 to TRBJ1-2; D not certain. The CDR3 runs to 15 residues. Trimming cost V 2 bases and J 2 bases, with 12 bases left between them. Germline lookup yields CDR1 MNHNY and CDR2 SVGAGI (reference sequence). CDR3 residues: CASSYTTGSNYGYTF. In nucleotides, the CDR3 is TGTGCCAGCAGTTACACGACTGGATCCAACTATGGCTACACCTTC.

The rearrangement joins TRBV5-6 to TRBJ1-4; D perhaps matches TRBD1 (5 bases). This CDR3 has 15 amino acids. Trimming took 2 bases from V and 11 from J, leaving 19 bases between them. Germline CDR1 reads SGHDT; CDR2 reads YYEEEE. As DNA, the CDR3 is TGTGCCAGCAGCTTCACGGGGCCCCGTAGTGGGAAACTGTTTTTT. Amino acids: CASSFTGPRSGKLFF.

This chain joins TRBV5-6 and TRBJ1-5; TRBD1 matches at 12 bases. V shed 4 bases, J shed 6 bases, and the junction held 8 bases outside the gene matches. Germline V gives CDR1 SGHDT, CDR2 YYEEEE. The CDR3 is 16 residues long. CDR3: CASSMMGQGASQPQHF. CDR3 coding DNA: TGTGCCAGCAGCATGATGGGACAGGGGGCCAGTCAGCCCCAGCATTTT.